This T cell receptor beta chain was sequenced for a study of cytomegalovirus exposure and HLA in healthy donors. Study observations and caveats: Accounts indicate the classifier identified cytomegalovirus status with strong specificity and sensitivity.

On this clone: Its target is unknown.

The PCR employed 60 Vbeta primers together with 13 Jbeta primers. Profiling relied on immunoSEQ multiplex PCR, and the TCRdb table lists in-frame clones only, not all of them. The sample gives approximately 130,000 clones, 87% of which show up once; 5.2% is in the top ten. J lost 6 bases, V lost 6 bases, and 10 bases had no gene match. The CDR3 totals 15 residues. CDR1 and CDR2 from the germline V gene are MNHNS and SASEGT. The sequencing sample was made of PBMCs. V is TRBV6-1 and J is TRBJ2-1, with TRBD2 identical over 8 bases. The receptor's source is a woman aged 25 to 39 in good health and CMV-seronegative. The CDR3 is CASSRAQRGINEQFF. CDR3 DNA sequence: TGTGCCAGCAGCCGTGCCCAGCGGGGGATCAATGAGCAGTTCTTC.